This TCR beta chain was captured in a study of cytomegalovirus exposure and HLA in healthy donors. V gave up 7 bases and J gave up 0 bases, with 15 bases separating them. Germline V CDR1 and CDR2: LNHDA, SQIVND (reference sequence). This CDR3 spans 16 amino acids. Primers for the PCR totalled 60 Vbeta and 13 Jbeta. Assay used: immunoSEQ multiplex PCR; TCRdb lists only in-frame clones, some missing. Of more than 150,000 clones listed, over 65% are singletons. This clone was observed a few times. Sequenced material: PBMCs. This TCR was sampled from a woman aged 50 to 60 in good health and CMV-seropositive. The chain recombines TRBV19 with TRBJ1-4; D not certain. CDR3 in DNA: TGTGCCAGTAATGAAGGGCGCGGGACAACTAATGAAAAACTGTTTTTT. As protein: CASNEGRGTTNEKLFF.